Presented here are 23 T cell receptor beta chains from one specimen sequenced in a study of Ad26.COV2.S vaccination and SARS-CoV-2 variants (dated by TCRdb to the early 2020s). Explained via the paper, the treatment or condition label denotes: over 15 received Ad26.COV2.S at low or high dose, single or two shots; about five received placebo; per-sample allocation not given. Repertoires of vaccine and placebo recipients were sequenced from samples collected on day 63 after the first injection. Library prep was done by the immunoSEQ multiplex PCR assay. Held by TCRdb, this immuneACCESS table contains in-frame sequences only and omits some clones. Under half of the omission traces to an unresolved V gene where checked; the cause of the rest is unknown. This sample holds fewer than 500,000 clones; about 93% were observed only once. The ten biggest clones cover 12% of the sample. Sequenced here: peripheral blood, sampled in a trial of Ad26.COV2.S vaccine versus placebo. Receptors originate from a person between 18 and 65 years old who received the Ad26.COV2.S COVID-19 vaccine or a placebo.

The V call is TRBV4-3, the J call TRBJ2-3; a weak D match, TRBD1 (6 bases). The germline V gene has CDR1 LGHNA and CDR2 YSLEER. V was pared by 2 bases and J by 3 bases, with 15 bases between. The CDR3 contains 16 residues. The CDR3 DNA is TGCGCCAGCAGCCAAAGATGGACAGTCGAGACAGATACGCAGTATTTT. Its protein product is CASSQRWTVETDTQYF.

The sample holds a few counts of this clone. This chain links TRBV5-6 with TRBJ2-4; the D gene could be TRBD1 or TRBD2 (5 bases each). V gave up 6 bases and J gave up 4 bases, with 17 bases separating them. The CDR3 covers 15 residues. Per the germline V gene, CDR1 is SGHDT and CDR2 is YYEEEE. This CDR3 is CASKSWGTAKNIQYF. The CDR3, as DNA: TGTGCCAGCAAGTCCTGGGGGACGGCTAAAAACATTCAGTACTTC.

The V call is TRBV30, the J call TRBJ2-7; maybe TRBD2 (5 bases). Germline CDR1 and CDR2: GTSNPN and SVGIG (reference sequence). CDR3 length: 14 residues. Trimming stripped 4 bases from V and 0 bases from J, with 13 bases between. The CDR3 is CAWKTGTLSYEQYF. The CDR3 DNA follows: TGTGCCTGGAAAACGGGAACCCTCTCCTACGAGCAGTACTTC. Full variable domain (outside the CDR3, taken from reference TRBV30 and TRBJ2-7): SQTIHQWPATLVQPVGSPLSLECTVEGTSNPNLYWYRQAAGRGLQLLFYSVGIGQISSEVPQNLSASRPQDRQFILSSKKLLLSDSGFYLCAWKTGTLSYEQYFGPGTRLTVT.

The genes are TRBV6-5 and TRBJ2-1; 12 bases line up with TRBD2. CDR1 MNHEY and CDR2 SVGAGI come from the germline V gene. The length of the CDR3 is 15 residues. V was pared by 6 bases and J by 13 bases, with 13 bases of the junction left unmatched. The CDR3 region is CASSSSLAGGPPQFF. The DNA for the CDR3 is TGTGCCAGCAGCTCGTCCCTAGCGGGAGGGCCTCCACAGTTCTTC.

Sample share makes this clone medium-sized. This chain joins TRBV4-3 and TRBJ2-6; D is undetermined. Trimming pared 0 bases from V and 0 bases from J, leaving 6 bases between. The germline CDR1 and CDR2 sequences are LGHNA and YSLEER. The CDR3 has 16 residues. This CDR3 reads CASSQDILSGANVLTF. DNA of the CDR3: TGCGCCAGCAGCCAAGATATCCTCTCTGGGGCCAACGTCCTGACTTTC.

V usage is TRBV27 and J usage is TRBJ1-1; 9 nucleotides match TRBD1. Unmatched junction bases numbered 7, after V lost 6 bases and J lost 5 bases. The CDR3 is made up of 14 amino acids. In germline, CDR1 is MNHEY, CDR2 SMNVEV (reference sequence). For the CDR3, the DNA is TGTGCCAGCAGCCGGACAGGGGTGGAAACTGAAGCTTTCTTT. The encoded protein is CASSRTGVETEAFF.

CDR3: CASSPSGFQGVDEQYF. The CDR3, as DNA: TGTGCCAGTAGTCCTAGCGGATTCCAGGGGGTTGACGAGCAGTACTTC. The chain has TRBV19 and TRBJ2-7, with D possibly called TRBD1 or TRBD2 (7 bases each). This CDR3 region has 16 residues. Germline-derived CDR1 and CDR2 are LNHDA and SQIVND (reference sequence). Trimming removed 5 bases at V and 5 bases at J, with 22 bases between.

The chain carries TRBV25-1 and TRBJ1-1; D not resolved. Germline V gene data show CDR1 as MGHDK and CDR2 as SYGVNS. The CDR3 consists of 14 residues. Trimming took off 3 bases at V and 1 base at J, with 9 bases between the two ends. The chain's CDR3 is CASSERVGNTEAFF. CDR3 bases: TGTGCCAGCAGTGAGCGGGTAGGGAACACTGAAGCTTTCTTT.

The chain uses TRBV2 and TRBJ1-4; D might be TRBD1 (5 bases). The CDR3 loop spans 15 amino acids. Trimming pared 1 base from V and 3 bases from J, leaving 9 bases between. Germline V lookup: CDR1 SNHLY, CDR2 FYNNEI. The CDR3: CASSEGGASNEKLFF. The CDR3 coding sequence is TGTGCCAGCAGTGAAGGGGGCGCCTCTAATGAAAAACTGTTTTTT.

This sequence joins TRBV7-9 and TRBJ2-2; 13 bases map to TRBD2. V lost 2 bases to trimming and J lost 0 bases; unmatched junction nucleotides: 3. The CDR3 is 18 residues long. The germline CDR1 and CDR2 sequences are SEHNR and FQNEAQ (reference sequence). As DNA, the CDR3 is TGTGCCAGCAGCTTACCCGGGACTAGCGGGACGAACACCGGGGAGCTGTTTTTT. The encoded protein is CASSLPGTSGTNTGELFF.

J is TRBJ1-3 and V is TRBV5-1; D ambiguous. Germline V gene lookup returns CDR1 SGHRS and CDR2 YFSETQ. The CDR3 consists of 14 residues. V lost 4 bases and J 0 bases, leaving 8 bases between the germline ends. This CDR3 reads CASSRTSSGNTIYF. Written as DNA, the CDR3 is TGCGCCAGCAGCCGGACGAGCTCTGGAAACACCATATATTTT.

This chain uses TRBV3-1 (or the pseudogene TRBV3-2) with TRBJ2-1; weak D call: TRBD2 (5 bases). The V end lost 3 bases, the J end lost 10 bases, and 10 bases lay between the germline ends. This CDR3 region has 12 residues. Germline V gene lookup returns CDR1 LGHDT and CDR2 YNNKEL (reference sequence). CDR3 amino acids: CASSHRPGEQFF. The CDR3, as DNA: TGTGCCAGCAGCCACCGCCCGGGAGAGCAGTTCTTC.

This chain connects TRBV25-1 to TRBJ2-2; 7 bases are shared with TRBD1. Germline lookup yields CDR1 MGHDK and CDR2 SYGVNS. The CDR3 has 14 amino acids. With V trimmed by 6 bases and J by 0 bases, 1 base remained unmatched. The CDR3: CASRGTANTGELFF. The CDR3 DNA reads as TGTGCCAGCAGAGGGACAGCGAACACCGGGGAGCTGTTTTTT. Using reference TRBV25-1 and TRBJ2-2 for the parts outside the CDR3, the full variable domain is EADIYQTPRYLVIGTGKKITLECSQTMGHDKMYWYQQDPGMELHLIHYSYGVNSTEKGDLSSESTVSRIRTEHFPLTLESARPSHTSQYLCASRGTANTGELFFGEGSRLTVL.

The chain is built from TRBV29-1 and TRBJ2-2, with a weak D call TRBD1 (5 bases). Between the trimmed V and J ends, which lost 4 bases and 5 bases, there was a span of 14 bases. The CDR3 contains 14 residues. Germline loops: CDR1 SQVTM, CDR2 ANQGSEA. CDR3 nucleotides: TGCAGCGTTGTAGGGGAATCTTGGACCGGGGAGCTGTTTTTT. It is translated as CSVVGESWTGELFF.

The chain uses TRBV9 and TRBJ2-3; D gene ambiguous. The ends were cut back, 1 base at V and 2 bases at J, with 11 bases in the middle. From germline, CDR1 is SGDLS and CDR2 YYNGEE. The CDR3 runs to 15 residues. CDR3 loop: CASSVRAQNTDTQYF. The CDR3 DNA follows: TGTGCCAGCAGCGTAAGGGCACAGAACACAGATACGCAGTATTTT.

This sequence joins TRBV6-5 and TRBJ2-7; no clear D. There are 13 residues in the CDR3. The V gene lost 4 bases and the J gene lost 2 bases, with 9 bases spanning the gap. CDR1 is MNHEY and CDR2 is SVGAGI in the germline V gene. The chain's CDR3 is CASSSRQAYEQYF. The CDR3 nucleotides read TGTGCCAGCAGTTCACGACAAGCCTACGAGCAGTACTTC.

The CDR3: CASSYGTHDEQFF. Here the CDR3 DNA reads TGTGCCAGCAGTTACGGGACTCACGATGAGCAGTTCTTC. J is TRBJ2-1 and V is TRBV6-2 or TRBV6-3, with D maybe TRBD2 (6 bases). CDR3 length: 13 residues. In germline, CDR1 is MNHEY, CDR2 SVGEGT. V lost 2 bases, J lost 8 bases, and 10 bases lay in between.

The chain has TRBV30 and TRBJ2-7; 14 bases are a match to TRBD2. Germline assignment: CDR1 GTSNPN and CDR2 SVGIG (reference sequence). The CDR3 loop spans 20 amino acids. The ends lost 7 bases at V and 0 bases at J; junction bases unmatched: 20. The CDR3 DNA reads TGTGCCTTAGCCATTGGGACCGGGACTAGCGGGAGTCCATACTCCTACGAGCAGTACTTC. Encoded protein: CALAIGTGTSGSPYSYEQYF. Together with reference TRBV30 and TRBJ2-7, the CDR3 gives the full variable domain: SQTIHQWPATLVQPVGSPLSLECTVEGTSNPNLYWYRQAAGRGLQLLFYSVGIGQISSEVPQNLSASRPQDRQFILSSKKLLLSDSGFYLCALAIGTGTSGSPYSYEQYFGPGTRLTVT.

This chain connects TRBV27 to TRBJ2-5; 13 nucleotides agree with TRBD2. CDR1 and CDR2 from the germline V gene are MNHEY and SMNVEV (reference sequence). Germline trimming cut 2 bases from V and 1 base from J; bases unmatched to any gene: 10. The CDR3 loop spans 19 amino acids. The CDR3 DNA sequence: TGTGCCAGCAGTTTACGACTAGCGGGAGGCACACCAATCCAAGAGACCCAGTACTTC. Amino acid sequence: CASSLRLAGGTPIQETQYF.

The sample holds one count of this clone. CDR3 sequence: CAWSVGFDSNEQFF. The CDR3 DNA sequence: TGTGCCTGGAGTGTAGGGTTCGATTCCAATGAGCAGTTCTTC. The J gene is TRBJ2-1, the V gene TRBV30; D uncertain. This CDR3 is 14 amino acids long. The germline V gene encodes CDR1 GTSNPN and CDR2 SVGIG (reference sequence). Trimming took off 0 bases at V and 6 bases at J, with 12 bases between the two ends. Looking up the rest from reference TRBV30 and TRBJ2-1 gives the full variable domain: SQTIHQWPATLVQPVGSPLSLECTVEGTSNPNLYWYRQAAGRGLQLLFYSVGIGQISSEVPQNLSASRPQDRQFILSSKKLLLSDSGFYLCAWSVGFDSNEQFFGPGTRLTVL.

This clone is a singleton in its sample. The chain combines TRBV28 with TRBJ1-5; D perhaps matches TRBD1 (5 bases). The CDR3 spans 14 residues. Germline CDR1 is MDHEN and CDR2 is SYDVKM. The V end was cut by 2 bases, the J end by 6 bases, with 11 bases between. This chain's CDR3 is CASSLGGEAQPQHF. The CDR3 nucleotides read TGTGCCAGCAGTTTAGGGGGGGAAGCTCAGCCCCAGCATTTT.

This clone came up a few times. The CDR3 DNA follows: TGTGCCAGCAGCCACACCCAGGGGAGCAATCAGCCCCAGCATTTT. As protein: CASSHTQGSNQPQHF. The chain employs TRBV6-5 and TRBJ1-5; D is possibly TRBD1 (6 bases). CDR3 length: 15 residues. The V gene lost 6 bases and the J gene lost 1 base, with 13 bases spanning the gap. CDR1 and CDR2 from the germline V gene are MNHEY and SVGAGI.

This clone is a singleton in its sample. The V call is TRBV25-1, the J call TRBJ1-3; 10 bases are a match to TRBD1. There are 18 residues in the CDR3. The junction had 10 bases not matched to a gene; V was cut back by 5 bases and J by 0 bases. CDR1 is MGHDK and CDR2 is SYGVNS in the germline V gene. The CDR3 loop is CASSPRDRGLGSGNTIYF. CDR3 coding DNA: TGTGCCAGCAGTCCCCGGGACAGGGGCTTAGGCTCTGGAAACACCATATATTTT.